This entry is about one T cell receptor beta chain. Its target is not known. Generated by immunoSEQ multiplex PCR, the TCRdb table keeps only in-frame clones and is missing some. The sample consists of some 15,000 clones, over 75% of them appearing once. The sample comes from a study of T cells in localized non-small cell lung cancer. General observations from the study: Without multi-region sequencing, intratumor heterogeneity could not be excluded.

This CDR3 has 14 amino acids. Germline trimming cut 4 bases from V and 8 bases from J; bases unmatched to any gene: 10. CDR1 is SGDLS, CDR2 YYNGEE, per germline. This sequence joins TRBV9 and TRBJ1-2, with 8 bases identical to TRBD1. The sequence was obtained from a male donor aged 60 or over with stage I lung adenocarcinoma. Sample: peripheral blood, taken before any cancer treatment. CDR3 nucleotides: TGTGCCAGCAGCACACAAATTGCAGGGGGCGGCTACACCTTC. This translates into CASSTQIAGGGYTF.